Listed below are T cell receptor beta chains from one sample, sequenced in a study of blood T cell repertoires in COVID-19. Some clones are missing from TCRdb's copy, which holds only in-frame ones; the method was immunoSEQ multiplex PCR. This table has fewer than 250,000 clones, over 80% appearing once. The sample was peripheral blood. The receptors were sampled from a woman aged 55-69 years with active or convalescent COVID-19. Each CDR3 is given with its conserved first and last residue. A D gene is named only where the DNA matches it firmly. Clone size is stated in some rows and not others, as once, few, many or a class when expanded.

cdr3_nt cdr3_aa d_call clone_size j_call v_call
TGTGCCAGTAGTATTCCACCTTCTGGGGGTAGCGGGAGAGCGAATGAGCAGTTCTTC CASSIPPSGGSGRANEQFF TRBD2 - TRBJ2-1 TRBV19
TGTGCCAGCAGCTTAACAGCGAACACTGAAGCTTTCTTT CASSLTANTEAFF - - TRBJ1-1 TRBV11-3
TGTGCCAGTAGCCGCCGTAGCGGGAGGCAGCAAGAGACCCAGTACTTC CASSRRSGRQQETQYF TRBD2 - TRBJ2-5 TRBV19
TGCAGCGTCCTACAGGGGACAGAATCTTATGAAGCTTTCTTT CSVLQGTESYEAFF TRBD1 - TRBJ1-1 TRBV29-1
TGTGCCAGCAGCTCGCGACAATCCTACAATGAGCAGTTCTTC CASSSRQSYNEQFF - - TRBJ2-1 TRBV7-3
TGCGCCAGCAGCTCTCAGGGGAATGAGCAGTTCTTC CASSSQGNEQFF - - TRBJ2-1 TRBV5-1
TGCGCCAGCAGCTTGGAGCGGGGCTCCTACGAGCAGTACTTC CASSLERGSYEQYF TRBD2 - TRBJ2-7 TRBV5-1
TGCGCCAGCAGTCAGGACAGTAATTCACCCCTCCACTTT CASSQDSNSPLHF - few TRBJ1-6 TRBV4-1
TGTGCCAGCAGTGCAGGGTCCGAGTATAGCAATCAGCCCCAGCATTTT CASSAGSEYSNQPQHF - once TRBJ1-5 TRBV2
TGTGCCAGTAAGAGTAGCGGGACTGGAGTGGGGGAGCAGTACTTC CASKSSGTGVGEQYF TRBD2 - TRBJ2-7 TRBV19
TGTGCCAGCAGTTACTCGTCCGGGTATGAGCAGTTCTTC CASSYSSGYEQFF - - TRBJ2-1 TRBV6-5
TGCAGCGTTGAAGATCGCCGGGGGACGGTACAAGAGACCCAGTACTTC CSVEDRRGTVQETQYF - - TRBJ2-5 TRBV29-1
TGTGCCAGCAGCTTGGACAGGGACACTGAAGCTTTCTTT CASSLDRDTEAFF TRBD1 - TRBJ1-1 TRBV11-2
TGTGCCGCGGCAGGGGGACGCACAGATACGCAGTATTTT CAAAGGRTDTQYF TRBD1 - TRBJ2-3 TRBV10-3
TGTGCCAGTAGTATGCGGGTTTTCTATGGCTACACCTTC CASSMRVFYGYTF - - TRBJ1-2 TRBV19
TGTGCCAGCAGCTTAGCGTCAGGGAACTATGGCTACACCTTC CASSLASGNYGYTF - few TRBJ1-2 TRBV7-9
TGTGCCAGCAGCTCGGAAACGACAGGGGGAGGCACTGAAGCTTTCTTT CASSSETTGGGTEAFF TRBD1 - TRBJ1-1 TRBV11-1
TGTGCCAGCAGTGTCCGAGACCTTAGAGGGGGAACAGATACGCAGTATTTT CASSVRDLRGGTDTQYF - - TRBJ2-3 TRBV6-1
TGTGCCAGCAGCCTAAGCGGGGGGCCCTACAATGAGCAGTTCTTC CASSLSGGPYNEQFF TRBD2 - TRBJ2-1 TRBV3-1/TRBV3-2
TGTGCCAGCAGTGAAGCTCTGCTCCTTTTTCTAGCGGGAGGCTACAATGAGCAGTTCTTC CASSEALLLFLAGGYNEQFF TRBD2 - TRBJ2-1 TRBV2
TGTGCCAGCAGCAGCTATAGCGGGGGGGCTGTTGAGACCCAGTACTTC CASSSYSGGAVETQYF TRBD2 - TRBJ2-5 TRBV7-2
TGTGCCAGCAGCTTGGGACAGGGGTTGTCTAATGAAAAACTGTTTTTT CASSLGQGLSNEKLFF TRBD1 once TRBJ1-4 TRBV5-6
TGTGCCAGCAGCCCTCCGGGACAGGCCTTTTCCTTCACAGATACGCAGTATTTT CASSPPGQAFSFTDTQYF TRBD1 once TRBJ2-3 TRBV5-6
TGCGCCAGCAGCGTCACTCCCGGGACTAGCAATGAGCAGTTCTTC CASSVTPGTSNEQFF TRBD2 - TRBJ2-1 TRBV5-1
TGTGCCAGCAGCTTAGCCGGCAATGAGCAGTTCTTC CASSLAGNEQFF - few TRBJ2-1 TRBV11-2
TGTGCCTGGAGTGTACTCGGGGACAGGGCGGCTCACAGTGAAGCTTTCTTT CAWSVLGDRAAHSEAFF TRBD1 - TRBJ1-1 TRBV30
TGTGCCAGCAGCATAGCAGACAGGGAAGCAAACATTCAGTACTTC CASSIADREANIQYF TRBD1 - TRBJ2-4 TRBV11-3
TGTGCCTGGAGTGAGGGGGATGAGCAGTTCTTC CAWSEGDEQFF - - TRBJ2-1 TRBV30
TGTGCCAGCAGCCAAGATGAAGGGGATCAGCCCCAGCATTTT CASSQDEGDQPQHF - once TRBJ1-5 TRBV4-2
TGTGCCAGCAGGGCGGGGGCGTGGGAGACCCAGTACTTC CASRAGAWETQYF - - TRBJ2-5 TRBV3-1/TRBV3-2
TGTGCCAGCAAGAATGACAGGGACTGGGGCACTGAAGCTTTCTTT CASKNDRDWGTEAFF TRBD1 - TRBJ1-1 TRBV2
TGCGCCAGCAGCTTGGCGCTGGGGACAGGGAAAACAGATACGCAGTATTTT CASSLALGTGKTDTQYF TRBD1 - TRBJ2-3 TRBV5-1
TGTGCCAGCAGCGAACGTCTAAGCGGGAGGGCACGGGAGCAGTACTTC CASSERLSGRAREQYF TRBD2 - TRBJ2-7 TRBV3-1/TRBV3-2
TGCGCCAGCAGCCAAGACAGGGGACTAGCGGCCTACAATGAGCAGTTCTTC CASSQDRGLAAYNEQFF TRBD2 - TRBJ2-1 TRBV5-1
TGTGCCAGCAGCCAAGCCGGGGACAGGGCAACTAATGAAAAACTGTTTTTT CASSQAGDRATNEKLFF TRBD1 - TRBJ1-4 TRBV3-1/TRBV3-2
TGTGCCACCAGCGCAAGGGCAGGGTTGAAAACCGGGGAGCTGTTTTTT CATSARAGLKTGELFF - - TRBJ2-2 TRBV15
TGTGCCAGCAGTTTAAGTGCGCGGTCGACGGGATGGAATGAGCAGTTCTTC CASSLSARSTGWNEQFF - - TRBJ2-1 TRBV28
TGCGCCAGCAGTCGATCGCCCGGGACAGGGCAAGGGGAGGGCATGAACACTGAAGCTTTCTTT CASSRSPGTGQGEGMNTEAFF TRBD1 - TRBJ1-1 TRBV10-1